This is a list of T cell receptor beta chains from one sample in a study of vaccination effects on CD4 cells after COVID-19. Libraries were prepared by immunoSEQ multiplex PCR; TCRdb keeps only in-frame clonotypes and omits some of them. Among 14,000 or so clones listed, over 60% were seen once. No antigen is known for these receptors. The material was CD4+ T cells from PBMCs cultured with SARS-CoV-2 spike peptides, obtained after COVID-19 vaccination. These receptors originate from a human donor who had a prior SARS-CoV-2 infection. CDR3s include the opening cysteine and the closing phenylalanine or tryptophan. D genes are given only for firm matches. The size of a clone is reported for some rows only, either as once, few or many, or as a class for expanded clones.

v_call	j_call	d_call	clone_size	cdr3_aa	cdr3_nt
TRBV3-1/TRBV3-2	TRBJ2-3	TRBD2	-	CASSQDKRGARDTQYF	TGTGCCAGCAGCCAAGATAAGCGGGGGGCACGAGATACGCAGTATTTT
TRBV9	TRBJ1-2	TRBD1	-	CASSVRFLDRGPDGYTF	TGTGCCAGCAGCGTAAGGTTTCTGGACAGGGGGCCTGATGGCTACACCTTC
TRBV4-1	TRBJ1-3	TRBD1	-	CASSRGQTSGNTIYF	TGCGCCAGCAGCCGGGGACAGACCTCTGGAAACACCATATATTTT
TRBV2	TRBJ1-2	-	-	CASTPFINDNGYTF	TGTGCCAGCACCCCATTTATAAACGATAATGGCTACACCTTC
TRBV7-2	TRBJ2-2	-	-	CASSLAPSSANTGELFF	TGTGCCAGCAGCTTAGCGCCCTCTAGCGCAAACACCGGGGAGCTGTTTTTT
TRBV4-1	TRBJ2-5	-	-	CASSQEFLVRTQYF	TGCGCCAGCAGCCAAGAATTCCTCGTTCGAACCCAGTACTTC
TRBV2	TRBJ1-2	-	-	CASSESGDGYGYTF	TGTGCCAGCAGTGAATCAGGGGATGGCTATGGCTACACCTTC
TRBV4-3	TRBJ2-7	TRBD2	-	CASSQGWSGGPSSYEQYF	TGCGCCAGCAGCCAAGGGTGGTCGGGAGGCCCAAGCTCCTACGAGCAGTACTTC
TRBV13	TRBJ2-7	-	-	CASSLGLEKQYF	TGTGCCAGCAGCTTAGGCCTGGAAAAGCAGTACTTC
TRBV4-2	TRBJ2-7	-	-	CASSQAPSYEQYF	TGTGCCAGCAGCCAGGCCCCCTCCTACGAGCAGTACTTC
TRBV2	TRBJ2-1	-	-	CASSLYNEQFF	TGTGCCAGCAGTCTCTACAATGAGCAGTTCTTC
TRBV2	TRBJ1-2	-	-	CASSEGRGGYGYGYTF	TGTGCCAGCAGTGAAGGGCGCGGGGGCTATGGCTATGGCTACACCTTC
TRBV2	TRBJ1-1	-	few	CASSAEQGFLGTEAFF	TGTGCCAGCAGTGCAGAGCAGGGGTTCCTAGGGACTGAAGCTTTCTTT
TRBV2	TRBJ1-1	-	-	CASSDRRNMNTEAFF	TGTGCCAGCAGTGATCGGAGGAATATGAACACTGAAGCTTTCTTT
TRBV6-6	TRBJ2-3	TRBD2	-	CASSRNGLAGGVDTQYF	TGTGCCAGCAGTCGAAATGGACTAGCGGGGGGGGTAGATACGCAGTATTTT
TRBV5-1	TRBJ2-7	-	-	CASSFSGSGTEEQYF	TGCGCCAGCAGTTTTTCCGGCTCGGGAACGGAAGAGCAGTACTTC
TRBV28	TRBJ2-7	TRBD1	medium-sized	CASSILPGQGTYEQYF	TGTGCCAGCAGTATTTTACCGGGACAGGGGACCTACGAGCAGTACTTC
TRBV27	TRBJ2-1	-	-	CASSLIQVPEQFF	TGTGCCAGCAGTCTCATCCAGGTCCCTGAGCAGTTCTTC
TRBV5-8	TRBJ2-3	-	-	CASSFRDWGDTQYF	TGTGCCAGCAGCTTCCGGGACTGGGGAGATACGCAGTATTTT
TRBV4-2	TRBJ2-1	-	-	CASSHWETEWGHNEQFF	TGTGCCAGCAGCCACTGGGAGACCGAATGGGGCCACAATGAGCAGTTCTTC
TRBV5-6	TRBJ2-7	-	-	CASSLGSRYEQYF	TGTGCCAGCAGCTTGGGGAGTCGGTACGAGCAGTACTTC
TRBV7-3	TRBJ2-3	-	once	CASSPGQTTDTQYF	TGTGCCAGCAGCCCTGGCCAAACCACAGATACGCAGTATTTT
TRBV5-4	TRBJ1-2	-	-	CASSSGGFTNYGYTF	TGTGCCAGCAGCTCGGGGGGCTTTACTAACTATGGCTACACCTTC
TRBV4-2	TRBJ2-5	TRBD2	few	CASSQDGSVAGAGETQYF	TGTGCCAGCAGCCAAGATGGCTCGGTGGCGGGAGCTGGGGAGACCCAGTACTTC
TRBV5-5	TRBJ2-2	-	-	CASSLKPPRLKNANTGELFF	TGTGCCAGCAGCTTGAAACCTCCCAGACTCAAGAACGCGAACACCGGGGAGCTGTTTTTT
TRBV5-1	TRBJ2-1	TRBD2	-	CASSLVAGWPEQFF	TGCGCCAGCAGCTTGGTAGCGGGATGGCCTGAGCAGTTCTTC
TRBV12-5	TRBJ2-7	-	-	CASGLVLTGGITGEQYF	TGTGCTAGTGGTTTGGTACTAACGGGCGGGATCACGGGGGAGCAGTACTTC
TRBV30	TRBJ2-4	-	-	CAWSIGRVRIAKNIQYF	TGTGCCTGGAGCATCGGCAGAGTAAGGATAGCCAAAAACATTCAGTACTTC
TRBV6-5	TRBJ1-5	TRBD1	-	CASRRTRDRYQPQHF	TGTGCCAGCAGAAGAACCCGGGACAGGTATCAGCCCCAGCATTTT
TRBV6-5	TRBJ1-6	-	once	CASTIGGLNSPLHF	TGTGCCAGCACCATCGGGGGATTAAATTCACCCCTCCACTTT
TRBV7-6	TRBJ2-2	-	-	CASSLGTSAIDTGELFF	TGTGCCAGCAGCCTAGGGACTTCCGCGATCGACACCGGGGAGCTGTTTTTT
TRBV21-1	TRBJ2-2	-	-	CASSKATWAGELFF	TGTGCCAGCAGCAAAGCCACATGGGCCGGGGAGCTGTTTTTT
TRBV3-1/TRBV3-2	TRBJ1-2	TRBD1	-	CASSQAGGWNGYTF	TGTGCCAGCAGCCAAGCAGGGGGCTGGAATGGCTACACCTTC
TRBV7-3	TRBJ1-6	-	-	CASSLIGSDGSPLHF	TGTGCCAGCAGCTTAATAGGCTCCGACGGTTCACCCCTCCACTTT
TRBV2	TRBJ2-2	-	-	CASSENRRVGELFF	TGTGCCAGCAGTGAAAACAGACGGGTCGGGGAGCTGTTTTTT
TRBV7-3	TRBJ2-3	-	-	CASSLAGSTDTQYF	TGTGCCAGCAGCTTAGCGGGATCCACAGATACGCAGTATTTT
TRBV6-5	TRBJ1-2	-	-	CASSPPNQANYGYTF	TGTGCCAGCAGCCCCCCGAATCAAGCTAACTATGGCTACACCTTC
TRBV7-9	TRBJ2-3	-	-	CASSLGGTTDTQYF	TGTGCCAGCAGCTTGGGCGGAACCACAGATACGCAGTATTTT
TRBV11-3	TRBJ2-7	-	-	CASSLMQGGEQYF	TGTGCCAGCAGCTTAATGCAGGGAGGCGAGCAGTACTTC
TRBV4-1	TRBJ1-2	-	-	CASSQDSQIRYGYTF	TGCGCCAGCAGCCAGGACAGCCAAATCAGATATGGCTACACCTTC
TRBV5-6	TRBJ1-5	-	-	CASSLGPGEQPQHF	TGTGCCAGCAGCTTGGGACCAGGGGAGCAGCCCCAGCATTTT
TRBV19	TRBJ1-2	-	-	CASSIRGFDGYTF	TGTGCCAGTAGTATTCGGGGGTTCGATGGCTACACCTTC
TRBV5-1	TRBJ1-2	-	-	CASSRTEPYGYTF	TGCGCCAGCAGCCGGACAGAACCTTATGGCTACACCTTC
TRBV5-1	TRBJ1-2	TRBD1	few	CASRPGQDIQGSGYTF	TGCGCCAGCAGACCGGGACAGGACATACAAGGATCTGGCTACACCTTC
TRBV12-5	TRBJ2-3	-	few	CASGLGTHLSTDTQYF	TGTGCTAGTGGTTTGGGGACACACCTCAGCACAGATACGCAGTATTTT
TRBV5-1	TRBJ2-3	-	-	CASSLSVAGSWGTDTQYF	TGCGCCAGCAGCTTGAGTGTCGCGGGGTCGTGGGGGACAGATACGCAGTATTTT
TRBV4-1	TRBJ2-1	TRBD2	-	CASSQEGLAGLNEQFF	TGCGCCAGCAGCCAAGAGGGACTAGCGGGATTGAATGAGCAGTTCTTC
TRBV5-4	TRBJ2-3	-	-	CASSSRALPLTDTQYF	TGTGCCAGCAGCTCCCGAGCGCTCCCCCTCACTGATACGCAGTATTTT
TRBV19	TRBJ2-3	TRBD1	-	CASTTTGGADTQYF	TGTGCCAGTACCACAACAGGGGGCGCAGATACGCAGTATTTT
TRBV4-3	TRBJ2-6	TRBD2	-	CASSQRLAGGSGANVLTF	TGCGCCAGCAGCCAGAGACTAGCGGGAGGCTCTGGGGCCAACGTCCTGACTTTC
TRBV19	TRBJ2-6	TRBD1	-	CASSPGQGFSGANVLTF	TGTGCCAGTAGTCCCGGACAGGGATTCTCTGGGGCCAACGTCCTGACTTTC
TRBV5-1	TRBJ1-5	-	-	CASSLDGIQPQHF	TGCGCCAGCAGCTTGGACGGGATCCAGCCCCAGCATTTT
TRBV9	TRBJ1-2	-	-	CASSATGYYGYTF	TGTGCCAGCAGCGCAACAGGGTACTATGGCTACACCTTC
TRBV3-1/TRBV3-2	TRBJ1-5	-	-	CASSPLEGPQHF	TGTGCCAGCAGCCCCTTGGAGGGCCCCCAGCATTTT
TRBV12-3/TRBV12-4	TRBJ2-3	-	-	CASSLEATPQYF	TGTGCCAGCAGTTTAGAGGCTACGCCGCAGTATTTT
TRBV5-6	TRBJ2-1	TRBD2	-	CASSLGLAGDYEQFF	TGTGCCAGCAGCTTGGGACTAGCGGGAGATTATGAGCAGTTCTTC
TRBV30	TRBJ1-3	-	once	CAWSVMGSGNTIYF	TGTGCCTGGAGTGTAATGGGGTCTGGAAACACCATATATTTT
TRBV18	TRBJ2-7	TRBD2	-	CASSLIAGSPYEQYF	TGTGCCAGCTCACTAATAGCGGGATCCCCCTACGAGCAGTACTTC
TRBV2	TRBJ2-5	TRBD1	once	CASIRQGPDKETQYF	TGTGCCAGCATCCGACAGGGGCCTGATAAAGAGACCCAGTACTTC
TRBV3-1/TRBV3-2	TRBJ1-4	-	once	CASSQDFGGGRFF	TGTGCCAGCAGCCAAGATTTTGGGGGCGGTCGGTTTTTT